This T cell receptor beta chain was sequenced for a study of T-cell memory formation after mild COVID-19 (dated by TCRdb to the early 2020s). For context, the study as a whole: TCR sequence clusters from the two donors were found to be largely donor specific. Two young, previously healthy adult volunteers made up the cohort, one male and one female. In a couple of donors, T-cell clones that expanded and contracted after mild COVID-19 were followed by sequencing TCRalpha and TCRbeta repertoires longitudinally.

The CDR3 starts with the cysteine, ends with the phenylalanine, and has 11 residues. CDR3 DNA is the only sequence kept; it has 33 bases, read in frame from the first base. V is shortened by 8 bases, J by 5 bases, and the region joining them spans 6 bases. Sequenced on an Illumina NovaSeq 6000. TCRalpha and TCRbeta cDNA libraries were built by 5'RACE with constant-segment primers, adding sample barcodes and unique molecular identifiers. Trizol reagent was used to extract RNA from every sample. Libraries were amplified in two PCR steps, with a second sample barcode and Illumina TruSeq adapters added in the second step. Libraries were sequenced on an Illumina NovaSeq with 2 x 150 bp paired-end reads. Per the source publication's procedure: With migec v1.2.7, reads were demultiplexed and then collapsed into UMI-guided consensus sequences. With mixcr v2.1.11, UMI consensuses were aligned to TRA and TRB V and J templates and assembled into clonotypes. Clonotypes were classified as expanded or contracted when called significant by both edgeR and NoisET, with noise models trained on biological replicates. For edgeR calls, the thresholds were a false discovery rate-adjusted p below 0.01 and a log2 fold-change of 1. As an exploratory analysis of dynamics, max-normalized trajectories of the 1000 most abundant clonotypes were examined with PCA combined with hierarchical clustering. Separately sequenced CD4+ and CD8+ repertoires were used to assign a CD4 or CD8 phenotype to each responding clone. The public reads were reanalyzed by TCRdb: fastp trimming at Q25, MiXCR alignment, in-frame beta chains only. A single entry per CDR3 protein holds the most common genes and DNA from its merged rows. For this entry, the V and J calls and clone size follow TCRdb and not the study's own pipeline. The sample table holds roughly 130,000 distinct CDR3 sequences, of which about 17% were seen once. The top ten clonotypes cover approximately 15% of the sample.

Comment on this clonotype: Its antigen remains unidentified. No base quality information exists; no much larger clone differs at one position.

Beyond this particular receptor, the publication reports: Contracting CD4+ clones were found mainly in CM and EM memory subsets, while CD8+ clones were enriched in EMRA. Balanced CD4/CD8 phenotypes were observed for clones contracting from day 15 to 85, whereas a bias towards CD4+ was observed for a second wave of clones expanding from day 15 to 37. Some responding clones were detected in pre-infection memory, suggesting pre-existing cross-reactive memory T cells joined the SARS-CoV-2 response. The second-wave clones that peaked on day 37 were not confirmed to be SARS-CoV-2 specific. Only a couple of mild cases were covered by the study, and larger cohorts that include severe cases with pre-infection samples were considered necessary.

Ficoll-Paque density gradient centrifugation was used to isolate PBMCs. The rearranged segments are TRBV12-3 or TRBV12-4 and TRBJ2-2; the D gene cannot be resolved reliably. Sample: PBMCs or a T cell subset sorted from them (not recorded which). The TCR comes from an adult woman who had mild COVID-19 (a few samples of this study predate the infection). The sample titles of this study are shuffled in the database, so cell type and time point are left out; the donor was told from shared clones. The CDR3 reads CASSGTGELFF. The nucleotide sequence is given as TGTGCCAGCTCTGGGACCGGGGAGCTGTTTTTT.